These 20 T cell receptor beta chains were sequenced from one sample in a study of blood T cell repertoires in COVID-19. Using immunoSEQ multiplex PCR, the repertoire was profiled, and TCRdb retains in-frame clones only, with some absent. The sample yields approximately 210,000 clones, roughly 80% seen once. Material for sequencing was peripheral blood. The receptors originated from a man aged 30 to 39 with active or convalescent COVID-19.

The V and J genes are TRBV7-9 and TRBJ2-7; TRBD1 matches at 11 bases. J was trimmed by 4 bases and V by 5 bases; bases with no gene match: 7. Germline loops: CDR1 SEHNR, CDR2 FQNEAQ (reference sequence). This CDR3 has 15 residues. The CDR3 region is CASSARDRGAYEQYF. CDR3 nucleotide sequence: TGTGCCAGCAGCGCTCGGGACAGGGGGGCTTACGAGCAGTACTTC.

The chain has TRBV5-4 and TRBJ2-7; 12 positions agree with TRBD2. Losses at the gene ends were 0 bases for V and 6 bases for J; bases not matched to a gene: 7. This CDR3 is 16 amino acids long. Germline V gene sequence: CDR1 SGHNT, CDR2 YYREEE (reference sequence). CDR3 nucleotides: TGTGCCAGCAGCTTGGCGCTGACTAGCGGGAGTATCGAGCAGTACTTC. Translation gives CASSLALTSGSIEQYF.

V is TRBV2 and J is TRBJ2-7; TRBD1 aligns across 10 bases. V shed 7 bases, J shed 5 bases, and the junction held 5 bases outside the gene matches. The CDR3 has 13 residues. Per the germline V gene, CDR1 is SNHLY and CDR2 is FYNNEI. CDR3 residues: CASNPTGGNEQYF. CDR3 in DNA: TGTGCCAGCAACCCGACAGGGGGCAACGAGCAGTACTTC.

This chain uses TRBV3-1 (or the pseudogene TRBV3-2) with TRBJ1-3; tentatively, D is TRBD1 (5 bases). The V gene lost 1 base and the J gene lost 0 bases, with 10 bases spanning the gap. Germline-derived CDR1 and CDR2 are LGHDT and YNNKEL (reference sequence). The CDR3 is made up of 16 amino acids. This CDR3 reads CASSQGGRVSGNTIYF. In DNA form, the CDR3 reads TGTGCCAGCAGCCAAGGAGGCAGGGTCTCTGGAAACACCATATATTTT.

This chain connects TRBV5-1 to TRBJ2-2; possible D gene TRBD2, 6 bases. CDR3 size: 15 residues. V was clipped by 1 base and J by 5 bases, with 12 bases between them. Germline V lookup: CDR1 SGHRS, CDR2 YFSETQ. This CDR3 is CASSLLLAGTGELFF. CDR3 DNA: TGCGCCAGCAGCTTGTTACTAGCCGGAACCGGGGAGCTGTTTTTT.

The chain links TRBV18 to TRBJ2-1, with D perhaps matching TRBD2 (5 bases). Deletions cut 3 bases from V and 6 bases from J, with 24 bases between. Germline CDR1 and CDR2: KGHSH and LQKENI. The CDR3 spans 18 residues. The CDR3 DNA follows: TGTGCCAGCTCACCCGGGGTGGACTCTACCAAAATGCGCAATGAGCAGTTCTTC. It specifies CASSPGVDSTKMRNEQFF.

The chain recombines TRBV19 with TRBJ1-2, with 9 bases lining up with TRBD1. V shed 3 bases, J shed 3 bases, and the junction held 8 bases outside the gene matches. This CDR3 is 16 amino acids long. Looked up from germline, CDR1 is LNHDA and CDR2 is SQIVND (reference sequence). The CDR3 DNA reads TGTGCCAGTAGTATGAAGAACAGGGGGCATGACTATGGCTACACCTTC. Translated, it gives CASSMKNRGHDYGYTF. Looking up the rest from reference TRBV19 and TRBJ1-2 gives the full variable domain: DGGITQSPKYLFRKEGQNVTLSCEQNLNHDAMYWYRQDPGQGLRLIYYSQIVNDFQKGDIAEGYSVSREKKESFPLTVTSAQKNPTAFYLCASSMKNRGHDYGYTFGSGTRLTVV.

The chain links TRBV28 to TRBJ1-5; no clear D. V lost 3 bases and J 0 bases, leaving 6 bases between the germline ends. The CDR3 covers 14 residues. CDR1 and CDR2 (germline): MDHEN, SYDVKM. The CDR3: CASSFDNSNQPQHF. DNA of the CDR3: TGTGCCAGCAGTTTCGACAATAGCAATCAGCCCCAGCATTTT.

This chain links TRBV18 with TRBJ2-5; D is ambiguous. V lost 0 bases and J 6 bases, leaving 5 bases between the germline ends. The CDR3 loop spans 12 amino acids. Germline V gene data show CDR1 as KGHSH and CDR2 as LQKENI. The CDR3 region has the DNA TGTGCCAGCTCACCACCGGCCAAGACCCAGTACTTC. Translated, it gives CASSPPAKTQYF.

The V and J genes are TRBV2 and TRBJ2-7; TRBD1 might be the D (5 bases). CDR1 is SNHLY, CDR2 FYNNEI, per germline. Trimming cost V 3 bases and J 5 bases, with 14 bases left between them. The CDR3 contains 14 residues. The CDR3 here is CASSEGRVLDEQYF. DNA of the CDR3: TGTGCCAGCAGTGAGGGCAGGGTGCTGGACGAGCAGTACTTC.

The CDR3, as DNA: TGTGCCAGCAGGTCAGACAGGGGATGGGTAGCTTTCTTT. This sequence encodes CASRSDRGWVAFF. J is TRBJ1-1 and V is TRBV12-3 or TRBV12-4; 8 bases agree with TRBD1. This CDR3 has 13 residues. Trimming took 6 bases from V and 10 from J; bases not matched to a gene: 10.

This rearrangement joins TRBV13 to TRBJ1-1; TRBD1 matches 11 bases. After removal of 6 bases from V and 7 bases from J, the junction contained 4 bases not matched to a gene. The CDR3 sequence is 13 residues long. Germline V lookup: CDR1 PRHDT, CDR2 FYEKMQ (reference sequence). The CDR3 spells CASRRTGGGEAFF. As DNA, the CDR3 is TGTGCCAGCAGGAGGACAGGGGGCGGTGAAGCTTTCTTT.

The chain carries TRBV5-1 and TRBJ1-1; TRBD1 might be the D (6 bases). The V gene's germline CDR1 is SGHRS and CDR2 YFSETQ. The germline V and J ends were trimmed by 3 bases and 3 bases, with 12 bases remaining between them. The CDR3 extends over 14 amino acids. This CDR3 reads CASSYAAGDTEAFF. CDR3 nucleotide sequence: TGCGCCAGCAGCTATGCGGCAGGGGACACTGAAGCTTTCTTT.

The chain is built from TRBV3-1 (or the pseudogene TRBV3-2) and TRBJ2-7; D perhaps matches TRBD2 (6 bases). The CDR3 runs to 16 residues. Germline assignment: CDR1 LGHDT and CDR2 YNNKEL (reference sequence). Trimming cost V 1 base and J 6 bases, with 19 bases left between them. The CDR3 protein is CASSQVPASELGEQYF. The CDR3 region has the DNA TGTGCCAGCAGCCAAGTTCCGGCTAGCGAGCTAGGCGAGCAGTACTTC.

The CDR3 nucleotides are TGTGCCAGCAGGGGACAAAACTATGGCTACACCTTC. Translation: CASRGQNYGYTF. The rearrangement uses TRBV5-6 and TRBJ1-2; the D gene is possibly TRBD1 (6 bases). V was pared by 5 bases and J by 2 bases, with 7 bases between. The CDR3 is 12 residues long. The germline gives CDR1 SGHDT, CDR2 YYEEEE.

The DNA of the CDR3 is TGCAGCGTGGCACACAGGGGATGGGGAAACACCATATATTTT. It encodes CSVAHRGWGNTIYF. The chain has TRBV29-1 and TRBJ1-3; 7 positions agree with TRBD1. The V gene end was trimmed by 6 bases and the J gene end by 4 bases; junction bases not matched to a gene: 9. The length of the CDR3 is 14 residues. The germline V gene encodes CDR1 SQVTM and CDR2 ANQGSEA.

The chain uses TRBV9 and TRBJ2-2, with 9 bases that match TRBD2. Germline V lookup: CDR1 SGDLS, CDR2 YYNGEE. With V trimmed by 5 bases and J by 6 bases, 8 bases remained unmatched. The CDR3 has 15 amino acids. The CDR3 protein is CASSGVGLAPGELFF. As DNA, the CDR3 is TGTGCCAGCAGTGGTGTGGGACTAGCCCCCGGGGAGCTGTTTTTT.

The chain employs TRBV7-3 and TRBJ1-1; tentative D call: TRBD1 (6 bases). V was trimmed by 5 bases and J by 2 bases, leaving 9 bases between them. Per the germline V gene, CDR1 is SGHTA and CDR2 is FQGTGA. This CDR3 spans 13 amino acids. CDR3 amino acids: CASSTGRNTEAFF. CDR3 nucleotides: TGTGCCAGCAGCACAGGGAGAAACACTGAAGCTTTCTTT.

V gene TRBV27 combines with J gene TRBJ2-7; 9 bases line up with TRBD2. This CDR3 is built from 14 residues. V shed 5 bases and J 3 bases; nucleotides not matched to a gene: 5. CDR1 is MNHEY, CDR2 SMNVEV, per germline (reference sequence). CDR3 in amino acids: CASSPLAGVYEQYF. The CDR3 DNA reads TGTGCCAGCAGTCCATTAGCGGGAGTCTACGAGCAGTACTTC.

In nucleotides, the CDR3 is TGTGCCAGCAGTTACGTTGAGCTCTACAGGGGTTGGGAGACCCAGTACTTC. This encodes CASSYVELYRGWETQYF. This chain connects TRBV6-2 or TRBV6-3 to TRBJ2-5; the match to TRBD1 covers 7 bases. The CDR3 consists of 17 residues. The germline V gene encodes CDR1 MNHEY and CDR2 SVGEGT. The V and J ends lost 2 bases and 5 bases, in that order; junction bases with no gene match: 14.